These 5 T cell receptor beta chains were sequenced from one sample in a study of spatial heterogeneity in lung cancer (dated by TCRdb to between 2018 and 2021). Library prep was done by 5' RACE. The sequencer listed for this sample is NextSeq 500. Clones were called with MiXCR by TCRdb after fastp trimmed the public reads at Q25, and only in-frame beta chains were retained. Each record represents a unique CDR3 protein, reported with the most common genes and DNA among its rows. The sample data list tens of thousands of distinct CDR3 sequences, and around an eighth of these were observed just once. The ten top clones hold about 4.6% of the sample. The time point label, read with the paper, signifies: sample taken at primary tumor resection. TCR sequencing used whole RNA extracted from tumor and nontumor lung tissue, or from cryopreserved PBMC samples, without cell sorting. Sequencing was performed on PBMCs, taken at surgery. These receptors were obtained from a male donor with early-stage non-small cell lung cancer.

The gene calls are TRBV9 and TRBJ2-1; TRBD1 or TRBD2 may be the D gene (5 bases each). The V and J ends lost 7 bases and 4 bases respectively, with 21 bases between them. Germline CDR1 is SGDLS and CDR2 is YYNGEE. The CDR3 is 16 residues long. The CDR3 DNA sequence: TGTGCCAGCTCAGAGGGGCAGACGAATGTTTACAATGAGCAGTTCTTC. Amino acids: CASSEGQTNVYNEQFF. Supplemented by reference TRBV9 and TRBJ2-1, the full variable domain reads DSGVTQTPKHLITATGQRVTLRCSPRSGDLSVYWYQQSLDQGLQFLIQYYNGEERAKGNILERFSAQQFPDLHSELNLSSLELGDSALYFCASSEGQTNVYNEQFFGPGTRLTVL.

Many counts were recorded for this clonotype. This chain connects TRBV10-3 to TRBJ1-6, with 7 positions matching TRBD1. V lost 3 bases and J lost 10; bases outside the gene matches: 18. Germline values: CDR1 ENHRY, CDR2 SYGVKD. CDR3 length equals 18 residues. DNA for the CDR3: TGTGCCATCAGTGACCCCGAATCCAAGACAGGGTATCGCTCACCCCTCCACTTT. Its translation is CAISDPESKTGYRSPLHF.

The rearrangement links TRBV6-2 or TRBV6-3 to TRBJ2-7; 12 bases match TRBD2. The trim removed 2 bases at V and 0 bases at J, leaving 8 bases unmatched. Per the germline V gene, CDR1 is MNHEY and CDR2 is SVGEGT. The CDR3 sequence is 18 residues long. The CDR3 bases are TGTGCCAGCAGTTACGACCTTCTAGCGGGGGGGAGCTCCTACGAGCAGTACTTC. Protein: CASSYDLLAGGSSYEQYF.

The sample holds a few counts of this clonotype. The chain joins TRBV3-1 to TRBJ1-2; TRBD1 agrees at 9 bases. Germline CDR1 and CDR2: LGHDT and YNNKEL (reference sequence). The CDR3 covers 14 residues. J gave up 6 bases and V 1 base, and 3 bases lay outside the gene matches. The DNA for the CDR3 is TGTGCCAGCAGCCAAGGGACAGGGGCGGATGGCTACACCTTC. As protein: CASSQGTGADGYTF.

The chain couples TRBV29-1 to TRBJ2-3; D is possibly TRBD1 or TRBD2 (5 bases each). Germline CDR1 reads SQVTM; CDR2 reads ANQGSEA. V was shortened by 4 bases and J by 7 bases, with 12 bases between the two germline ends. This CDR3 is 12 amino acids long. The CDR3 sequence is CSVVGEGNTQYF. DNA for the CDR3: TGCAGCGTTGTGGGGGAAGGGAATACGCAGTATTTT.